This T cell receptor (beta chain) was sequenced in a study of blood T cells in healthy people across ages. Notes on the study in general: Any conclusive comparison of naive versus antigen-experienced cells was prevented by using unsorted PBMCs.

Each sample yielded at least 7 million isolated PBMCs. The use of a sample-barcoded 5' primer and a J-beta primer mix characterized a second PCR of roughly 7 to 11 cycles. TCRdb analysed the 5' RACE reads with MiXCR anew, one entry per CDR3 protein. The sample lists some 1.8 million distinct CDR3 sequences, around 40% occurring once. The V end lost 4 bases, the J end lost 8 bases, and 8 bases lay between the germline ends. This CDR3 is 11 amino acids long. Germline lookup yields CDR1 SQVTM and CDR2 ANQGSEA. To note about this clonotype: Its antigen is unknown.

This sequence originates from a human donor in good health. Sample: blood. This chain connects TRBV29-1 to TRBJ1-4; D remains ambiguous. The CDR3 spells CSVGSIEKLFF. CDR3 bases: TGCAGCGTTGGGTCAATCGAAAAACTGTTTTTT.